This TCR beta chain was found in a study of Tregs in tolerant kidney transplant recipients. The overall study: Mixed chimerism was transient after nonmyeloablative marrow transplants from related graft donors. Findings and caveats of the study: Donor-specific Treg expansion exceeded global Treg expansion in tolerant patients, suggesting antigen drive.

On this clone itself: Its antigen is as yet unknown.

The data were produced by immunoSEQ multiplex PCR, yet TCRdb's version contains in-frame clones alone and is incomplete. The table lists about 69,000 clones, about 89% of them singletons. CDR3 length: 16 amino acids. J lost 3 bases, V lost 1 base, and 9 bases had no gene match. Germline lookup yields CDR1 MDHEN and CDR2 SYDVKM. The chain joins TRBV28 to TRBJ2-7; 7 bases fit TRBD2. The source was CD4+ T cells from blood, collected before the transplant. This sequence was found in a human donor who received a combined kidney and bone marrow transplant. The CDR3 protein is CASSLLGTIKDYEQYF. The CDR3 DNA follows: TGTGCCAGCAGTTTATTGGGGACTATCAAGGACTACGAGCAGTACTTC.